These 22 T cell receptor beta chains came from one sample sequenced in a study of blood T cell repertoires in COVID-19. Some clones are missing from TCRdb's copy, which holds only in-frame ones; the method was immunoSEQ multiplex PCR. The sample shows 300,000 to 350,000 clones, 87% of them seen only once. The sequenced material came from PBMCs or T cells enriched from blood (not recorded which). The receptors were sampled from a woman aged 18 to 35 who had recovered from COVID-19.

This chain connects TRBV4-1 to TRBJ2-7; possible D gene TRBD2, 5 bases. The CDR3 is made up of 16 amino acids. Germline CDR1 MGHRA, CDR2 YSYEKL. Trimming cost V 1 base and J 4 bases, with 17 bases left between them. The CDR3 sequence: CASSQVASSRGYEQYF. CDR3 nucleotides: TGCGCCAGCAGCCAAGTGGCTAGCTCTCGGGGTTACGAGCAGTACTTC.

The rearrangement uses TRBV12-3 or TRBV12-4 and TRBJ1-1, with 7 bases identical to TRBD1. This CDR3 region has 13 residues. V shed 7 bases and J 10 bases; nucleotides not matched to a gene: 12. The CDR3 coding sequence is TGTGCCAGCAACAACAGGGGAGGTGGTCGAGCTTTCTTT. As protein: CASNNRGGGRAFF.

The rearrangement links TRBV14 to TRBJ1-1, with 10 bases lining up with TRBD1. The CDR3 spans 16 residues. The germline V gene encodes CDR1 SGHDN and CDR2 FVKESK. V trimming: 4 bases; J trimming: 4 bases; junction bases outside the gene matches: 9. Here the CDR3 DNA reads TGTGCCAGCAGCCGGGACAGGGGCCCTATAATCACTGAAGCTTTCTTT. It encodes CASSRDRGPIITEAFF.

This rearrangement joins TRBV2 to TRBJ2-2, with a possible D match to TRBD2 (5 bases). CDR1 and CDR2 (germline): SNHLY, FYNNEI. The CDR3 is 18 residues long. Trimming removed 3 bases from V and 5 bases from J, with 22 bases in between. The CDR3 DNA reads TGTGCCAGCAGTGACCCTTCCCATACTAGAATTAAAACCGGGGAGCTGTTTTTT. This encodes CASSDPSHTRIKTGELFF. The variable domain in full, completed from reference TRBV2 and TRBJ2-2, reads EPEVTQTPSHQVTQMGQEVILRCVPISNHLYFYWYRQILGQKVEFLVSFYNNEISEKSEIFDDQFSVERPDGSNFTLKIRSTKLEDSAMYFCASSDPSHTRIKTGELFFGEGSRLTVL.

A few counts support this clone. This chain links TRBV7-8 with TRBJ2-7, with TRBD1 identical over 7 bases. V dropped 4 bases and J dropped 7; count of bases not matched to a gene: 4. Per the germline V gene, CDR1 is SGHVS and CDR2 is FQNEAQ. This CDR3 has 12 amino acids. The CDR3 is CASSSSRGEQYF. CDR3 DNA: TGTGCCAGCAGCTCAAGCAGGGGGGAGCAGTACTTC.

V is TRBV2 and J is TRBJ1-6; 9 positions agree with TRBD1. This CDR3 has 15 amino acids. From germline, CDR1 is SNHLY and CDR2 FYNNEI. The V and J ends lost 4 bases and 7 bases, in that order; junction bases with no gene match: 5. As DNA, the CDR3 is TGTGCCAGCAGTGGGGGGACAGGGAAGAATTCACCCCTCCACTTT. The encoded protein is CASSGGTGKNSPLHF.

This chain connects TRBV9 to TRBJ2-3, with 9 bases matching TRBD1. CDR3 size: 13 residues. The germline V gene encodes CDR1 SGDLS and CDR2 YYNGEE. J was trimmed by 5 bases and V by 2 bases; bases with no gene match: 0. The CDR3 nucleotides are TGTGCCAGCAGCGTGACAGGGGGAGATACGCAGTATTTT. Its translation is CASSVTGGDTQYF.

This chain joins TRBV5-1 and TRBJ2-3, with 9 nucleotides matching TRBD2. The CDR3 contains 17 residues. Germline V gives CDR1 SGHRS, CDR2 YFSETQ. J gave up 4 bases and V 0 bases, and 9 bases lay outside the gene matches. The CDR3 sequence: CASSLEAGGGAADTQYF. CDR3 bases: TGCGCCAGCAGCTTGGAGGCAGGCGGGGGGGCGGCAGATACGCAGTATTTT.

This clone was seen a handful of times. This sequence joins TRBV30 and TRBJ1-6; 7 nucleotides align to TRBD1. The CDR3 is 14 amino acids. The V segment lost 1 base and the J segment 6 bases; nucleotides outside the gene matches: 3. The germline CDR1 and CDR2 sequences are GTSNPN and SVGIG (reference sequence). CDR3 in DNA: TGTGCCTGGAGTGGGGGGGACAGTAATTCACCCCTCCACTTT. Amino acids: CAWSGGDSNSPLHF.

The J gene is TRBJ1-1, the V gene TRBV6-5; D gene unclear. The CDR3 covers 12 residues. V was shortened by 4 bases and J by 7 bases, with 10 bases between the two germline ends. The germline gives CDR1 MNHEY, CDR2 SVGAGI. The CDR3 reads CASSLSENEAFF. The CDR3 coding sequence is TGTGCCAGCAGTTTGTCAGAAAATGAAGCTTTCTTT.

The chain links TRBV27 to TRBJ1-2; D is perhaps TRBD1 (5 bases). CDR1 MNHEY and CDR2 SMNVEV come from the germline V gene (reference sequence). The CDR3 length is 16 residues. The V and J ends lost 0 bases and 4 bases respectively, with 15 bases between them. The CDR3 nucleotides are TGTGCCAGCAGTTTATCTTCGGGGGGGTTCGGCTATGGCTACACCTTC. Protein product: CASSLSSGGFGYGYTF.

This rearrangement joins TRBV5-1 to TRBJ2-5, with 10 bases that match TRBD2. CDR1 and CDR2 (germline): SGHRS, YFSETQ. Germline trimming cut 1 base from V and 5 bases from J; bases unmatched to any gene: 8. CDR3 length: 16 amino acids. CDR3 in amino acids: CASSLPPSGGGETQYF. The CDR3 DNA is TGCGCCAGCAGCTTGCCGCCTAGCGGGGGTGGGGAGACCCAGTACTTC.

The chain recombines TRBV4-3 with TRBJ1-3; no firm D call. Trimming pared 0 bases from V and 4 bases from J, leaving 13 bases between. Germline CDR1 reads LGHNA; CDR2 reads YSLEER. CDR3 length: 16 amino acids. CDR3 region: CASSQESEGRGNTIYF. CDR3 sequence (DNA): TGCGCCAGCAGCCAAGAGTCCGAAGGGAGAGGAAACACCATATATTTT.

This chain connects TRBV27 to TRBJ2-1; D may be TRBD2 (5 bases). Trimming took 5 bases from V and 0 from J, leaving 14 bases between them. Germline CDR1 reads MNHEY; CDR2 reads SMNVEV (reference sequence). The CDR3 loop spans 16 amino acids. CDR3 sequence reads: CASSPADSSSYNEQFF. DNA of the CDR3: TGTGCCAGCAGTCCTGCGGACTCCAGCTCCTACAATGAGCAGTTCTTC.

The chain is built from TRBV14 and TRBJ2-2; 14 positions agree with TRBD2. V was pared by 5 bases and J by 3 bases, with 8 bases of the junction left unmatched. The CDR3 is 18 residues long. CDR1 is SGHDN and CDR2 is FVKESK in the germline V gene. The CDR3 loop is CASSSLTSGGAYTGELFF. The DNA of the CDR3 is TGTGCCAGCAGCTCCCTGACTAGCGGGGGGGCATACACCGGGGAGCTGTTTTTT.

This chain uses TRBV7-5 with TRBJ1-4; the table's TRBD1 call for D was not verified on the DNA. TRBV7-5 is a documented pseudogene. The CDR3 has 20 residues. The chain's CDR3 is CVRSSTGAKLTNPTNEKLFF. CDR3 in DNA: TGTGTCAGAAGCTCTACAGGGGCCAAACTAACGAATCCAACTAATGAAAAACTGTTTTTT.

The chain has TRBV6-1 and TRBJ2-7; 9 bases fit TRBD1. J was trimmed by 2 bases and V by 0 bases; bases with no gene match: 2. Germline V CDR1 and CDR2: MNHNS, SASEGT. This CDR3 has 15 residues. CDR3 loop: CASSEAGQGTYEQYF. CDR3 DNA: TGTGCCAGCAGTGAAGCGGGACAGGGAACCTACGAGCAGTACTTC.

J is TRBJ1-2 and V is TRBV5-1, with TRBD1 matching over 10 bases. The CDR3 runs 15 residues. V was pared by 4 bases and J by 6 bases, with 9 bases of the junction left unmatched. Per germline, CDR1 SGHRS and CDR2 YFSETQ. CDR3 bases: TGCGCCAGCAGCGTGGGACAGGGGATGGGTGATGGCTACACCTTC. This gives the protein CASSVGQGMGDGYTF.

On this clone itself: In the same sample, other DNA sequences code for this CDR3. The chain couples TRBV28 to TRBJ1-5, with a weak D call TRBD1 (6 bases). This CDR3 comprises 14 residues. Germline values: CDR1 MDHEN, CDR2 SYDVKM. Trimming removed 5 bases at V and 0 bases at J, with 8 bases between. CDR3 region: CASSTGHSNQPQHF. CDR3 nucleotides: TGTGCCAGCAGTACAGGGCATAGCAATCAGCCCCAGCATTTT.

Here the CDR3 reads CASRPGRDFMNTEAFF. Written as DNA, the CDR3 is TGCGCCAGCAGGCCGGGACGGGACTTCATGAACACTGAAGCTTTCTTT. This chain joins TRBV10-1 and TRBJ1-1; possible D gene TRBD1, 5 bases. Germline loops: CDR1 WNHNN, CDR2 SYGVQD (reference sequence). This CDR3 is 16 amino acids long. Trimming took 6 bases from V and 0 from J, leaving 17 bases between them.

J is TRBJ2-7 and V is TRBV7-9, with D tentatively TRBD2 (5 bases). The V and J ends lost 1 base and 2 bases respectively, with 15 bases between them. This CDR3 spans 16 amino acids. Germline assignment: CDR1 SEHNR and CDR2 FQNEAQ (reference sequence). The CDR3, as DNA: TGTGCCAGCAGCTTAGTTATCGGTTTGAGGGCCTACGAGCAGTACTTC. Its translation: CASSLVIGLRAYEQYF.

The chain is built from TRBV19 and TRBJ2-3; TRBD1 agrees at 8 bases. The CDR3 runs 16 residues. From germline, CDR1 is LNHDA and CDR2 SQIVND (reference sequence). V trimming: 5 bases; J trimming: 0 bases; junction bases outside the gene matches: 7. The CDR3 nucleotides are TGTGCCAGTAGTCCAAGGGGACAGGACAGCACAGATACGCAGTATTTT. Its protein product is CASSPRGQDSTDTQYF.